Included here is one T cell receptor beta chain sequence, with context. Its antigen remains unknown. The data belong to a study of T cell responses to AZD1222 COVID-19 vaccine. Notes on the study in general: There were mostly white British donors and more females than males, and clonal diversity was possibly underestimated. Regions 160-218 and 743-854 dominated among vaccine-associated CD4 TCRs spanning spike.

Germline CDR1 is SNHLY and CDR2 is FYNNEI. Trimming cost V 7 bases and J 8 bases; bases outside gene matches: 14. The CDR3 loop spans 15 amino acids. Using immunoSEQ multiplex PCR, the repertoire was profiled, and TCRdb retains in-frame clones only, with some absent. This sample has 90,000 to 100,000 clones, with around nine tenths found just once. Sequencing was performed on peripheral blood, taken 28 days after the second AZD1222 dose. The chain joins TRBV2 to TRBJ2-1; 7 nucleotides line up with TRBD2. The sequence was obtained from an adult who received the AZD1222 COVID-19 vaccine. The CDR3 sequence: CASMGNGGWSDEQFF. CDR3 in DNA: TGTGCCAGCATGGGAAACGGGGGGTGGAGCGATGAGCAGTTCTTC.